This TCR beta chain was captured in a study of blood T cells in healthy people across ages. Germline CDR1 reads SGHTA; CDR2 reads FQGNSA. The CDR3 extends over 16 amino acids. Trimming stripped 4 bases from V and 0 bases from J, with 13 bases between. Every donor provided approximately 9.2 milliliters of peripheral blood. Samples each yielded at least 6 micrograms of total RNA. PCR was performed a second time for roughly 6 to 12 cycles using a sample-barcoded 5' primer and a J-beta primer mix. The template-switch adaptor was a 5' adaptor with 12 random nucleotides. It tagged each cDNA molecule. MiXCR was run by TCRdb on the 5' RACE reads, yielding one entry per CDR3 protein. There are approximately 800,000 distinct CDR3 sequences in the sample; roughly 60% occur only once, and approximately 23% lies in the top ten.

This chain uses TRBV7-2 with TRBJ2-1; TRBD2 is a possible D gene (6 bases). The source material was blood. The TCR was taken from a young man in good health. The CDR3: CASSSTGGTSYNEQFF. For the CDR3, the DNA is TGTGCCAGCAGCTCAACTGGGGGGACCTCCTACAATGAGCAGTTCTTC.